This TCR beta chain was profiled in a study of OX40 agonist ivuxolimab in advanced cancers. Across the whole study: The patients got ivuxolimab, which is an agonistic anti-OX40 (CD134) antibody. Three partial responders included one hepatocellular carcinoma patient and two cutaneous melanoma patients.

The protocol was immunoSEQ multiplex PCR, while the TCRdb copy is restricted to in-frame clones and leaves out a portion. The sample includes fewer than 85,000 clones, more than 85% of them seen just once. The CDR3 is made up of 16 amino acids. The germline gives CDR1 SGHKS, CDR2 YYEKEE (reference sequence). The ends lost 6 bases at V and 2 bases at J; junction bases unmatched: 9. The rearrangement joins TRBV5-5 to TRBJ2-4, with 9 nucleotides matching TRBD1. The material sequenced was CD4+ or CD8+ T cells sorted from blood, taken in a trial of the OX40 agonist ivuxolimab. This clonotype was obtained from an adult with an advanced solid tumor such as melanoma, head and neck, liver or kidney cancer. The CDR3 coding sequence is TGTGCCAGCACTCTAACAGGGGGCGCAACCAAAAACATTCAGTACTTC. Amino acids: CASTLTGGATKNIQYF.